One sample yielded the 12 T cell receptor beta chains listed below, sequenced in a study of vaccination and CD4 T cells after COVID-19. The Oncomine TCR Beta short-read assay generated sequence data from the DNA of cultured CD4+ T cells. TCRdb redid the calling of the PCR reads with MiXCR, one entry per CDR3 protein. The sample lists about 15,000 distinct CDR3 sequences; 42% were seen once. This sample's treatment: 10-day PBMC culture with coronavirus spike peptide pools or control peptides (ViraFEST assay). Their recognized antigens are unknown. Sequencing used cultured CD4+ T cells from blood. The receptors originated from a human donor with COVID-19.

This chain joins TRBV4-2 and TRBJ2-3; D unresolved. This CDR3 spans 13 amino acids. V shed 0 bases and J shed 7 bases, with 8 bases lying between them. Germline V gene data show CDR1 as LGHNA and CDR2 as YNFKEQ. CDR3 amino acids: CASSQEPLNTQYF. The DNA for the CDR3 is TGTGCCAGCAGCCAAGAACCGCTCAATACGCAGTATTTT.

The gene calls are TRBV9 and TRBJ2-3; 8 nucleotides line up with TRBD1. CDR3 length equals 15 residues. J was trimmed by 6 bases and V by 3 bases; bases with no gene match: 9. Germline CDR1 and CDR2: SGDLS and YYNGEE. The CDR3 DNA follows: TGTGCCAGCAGCGGACGGACAGGGAGATACGATACGCAGTATTTT. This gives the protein CASSGRTGRYDTQYF.

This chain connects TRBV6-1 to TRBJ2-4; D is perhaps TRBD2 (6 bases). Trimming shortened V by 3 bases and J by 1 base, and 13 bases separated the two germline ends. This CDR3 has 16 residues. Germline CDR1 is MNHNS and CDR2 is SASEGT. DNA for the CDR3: TGTGCCAGCAGTGAGTCGATGGGGGGTGCCAAAAACATTCAGTACTTC. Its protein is CASSESMGGAKNIQYF.

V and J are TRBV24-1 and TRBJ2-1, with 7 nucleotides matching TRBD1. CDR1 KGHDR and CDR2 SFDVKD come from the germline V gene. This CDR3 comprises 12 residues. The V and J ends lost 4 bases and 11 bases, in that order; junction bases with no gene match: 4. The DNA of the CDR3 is TGTGCCACCAGTGAGCTGGGACAGAAGCAGTTCTTC. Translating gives CATSELGQKQFF.

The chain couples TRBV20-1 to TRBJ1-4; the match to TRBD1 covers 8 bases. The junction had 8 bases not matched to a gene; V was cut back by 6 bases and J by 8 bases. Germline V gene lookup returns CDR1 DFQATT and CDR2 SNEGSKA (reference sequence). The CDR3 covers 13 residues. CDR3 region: CSASRGLGEKLFF. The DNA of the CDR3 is TGCAGTGCGTCCAGGGGGCTAGGAGAAAAACTGTTTTTT.

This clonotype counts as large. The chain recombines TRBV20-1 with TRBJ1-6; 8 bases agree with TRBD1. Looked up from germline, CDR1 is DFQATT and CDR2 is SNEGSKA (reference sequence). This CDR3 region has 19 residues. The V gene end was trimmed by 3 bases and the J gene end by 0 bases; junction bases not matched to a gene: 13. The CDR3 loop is CSARRQGAASSSYNSPLHF. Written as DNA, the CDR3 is TGCAGTGCTAGGAGGCAGGGGGCCGCCTCGAGCTCCTATAATTCACCCCTCCACTTT.

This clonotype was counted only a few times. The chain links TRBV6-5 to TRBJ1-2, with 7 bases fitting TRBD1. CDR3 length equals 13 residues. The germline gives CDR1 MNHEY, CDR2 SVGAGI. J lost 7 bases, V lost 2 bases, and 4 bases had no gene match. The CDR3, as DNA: TGTGCCAGCAGTTACGACAGGGCGACTGGCTACACCTTC. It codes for CASSYDRATGYTF.

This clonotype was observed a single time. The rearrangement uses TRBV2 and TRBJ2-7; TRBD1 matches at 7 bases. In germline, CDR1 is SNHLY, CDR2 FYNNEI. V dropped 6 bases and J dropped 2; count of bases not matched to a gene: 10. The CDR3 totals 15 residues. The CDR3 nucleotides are TGTGCCAGCAGGGCGACAGGGAAGGGGACCTACGAGCAGTACTTC. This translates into CASRATGKGTYEQYF.

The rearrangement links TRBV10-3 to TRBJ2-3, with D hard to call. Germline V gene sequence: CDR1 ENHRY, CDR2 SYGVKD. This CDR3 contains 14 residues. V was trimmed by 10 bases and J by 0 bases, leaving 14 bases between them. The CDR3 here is CATSPGTSTDTQYF. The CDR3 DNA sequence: TGTGCCACCTCACCCGGAACTAGCACAGATACGCAGTATTTT.

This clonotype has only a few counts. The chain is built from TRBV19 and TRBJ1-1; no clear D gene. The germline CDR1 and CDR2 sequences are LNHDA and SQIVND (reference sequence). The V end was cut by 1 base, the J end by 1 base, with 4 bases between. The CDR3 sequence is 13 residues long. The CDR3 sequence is CASSIVRNTEAFF. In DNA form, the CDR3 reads TGTGCCAGTAGTATAGTCAGGAACACTGAAGCTTTCTTT. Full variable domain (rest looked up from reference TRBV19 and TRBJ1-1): DGGITQSPKYLFRKEGQNVTLSCEQNLNHDAMYWYRQDPGQGLRLIYYSQIVNDFQKGDIAEGYSVSREKKESFPLTVTSAQKNPTAFYLCASSIVRNTEAFFGQGTRLTVV.

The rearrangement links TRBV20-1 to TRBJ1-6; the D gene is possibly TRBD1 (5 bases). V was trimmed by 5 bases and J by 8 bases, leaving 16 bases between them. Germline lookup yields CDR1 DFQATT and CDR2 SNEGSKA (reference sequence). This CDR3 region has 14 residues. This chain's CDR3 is CSARDLNPYSPLHF. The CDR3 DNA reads TGCAGTGCTCGGGACCTGAATCCTTATTCACCCCTCCACTTT.

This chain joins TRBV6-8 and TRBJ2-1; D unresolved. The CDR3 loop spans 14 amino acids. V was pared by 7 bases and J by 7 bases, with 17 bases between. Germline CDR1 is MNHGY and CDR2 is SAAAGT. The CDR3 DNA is TGTGCCAGCAAGGTACCAGCGTCGAGGAATGAGCAGTTCTTC. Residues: CASKVPASRNEQFF.